This T cell receptor beta chain emerged from a study of Graves' ophthalmopathy and Graves' hyperthyroidism. At the level of the study: In this cohort's terms, stable hyperthyroidism meant no ophthalmopathy by 18 months of follow-up. Broader study findings: As the model predicted ophthalmopathy progression, it achieved a sensitivity of 70.59% and a specificity of about 78%.

CDR1 is DFQATT, CDR2 SNEGSKA, per germline (reference sequence). V lost 6 bases and J lost 6; bases outside the gene matches: 9. The CDR3 is 13 amino acids. In this sample, this clonotype turned up many times. The antigen remains undetermined. RNA transcripts served as template for amplifying TCR beta CDR3 sequences. RT-PCR was first run with HTBI primers, then multiplex PCR in a second round. Each CDR3 protein is one row after TCRdb ran MiXCR on the multiplex PCR reads. The sample holds approximately 540,000 distinct CDR3 sequences, about 40% seen once. In this cohort, patients with other autoimmune diseases, uncontrolled infections, pregnancy or lactation were excluded. Each diagnosis was determined on the basis of clinical symptoms, serum thyroxine, TRAb, thyroid ultrasound and orbital computed tomography.

The source of this sequence is an adult man with Graves' hyperthyroidism. The V call is TRBV20-1, the J call TRBJ1-2; 8 bases line up with TRBD1. The sequenced sample consisted of peripheral blood or thyroid tissue (not recorded which). Here the CDR3 reads CSARDRPKDGYTF. As DNA, the CDR3 is TGCAGTGCGAGGGACAGGCCCAAAGATGGCTACACCTTC.